Listed here are 24 T cell receptor beta chains from one sample, sequenced in a study of brain metastases from non-small cell lung cancer. The repertoire was sequenced with immunoSEQ multiplex PCR; TCRdb's copy has only in-frame clones and lacks some. The sample yields about 2,800 clones, roughly 80% seen once. The sequencing input was primary lung tumor tissue. The receptor source for this set is a donor at least 40 years old with non-small cell lung cancer.

As concerns this clone: One junction end disagrees with the germline gene, perhaps due to a read error. The V and J genes are TRBV30 and TRBJ1-4; D unresolved. Germline loops: CDR1 GTSNPN, CDR2 SVGIG (reference sequence). CDR3 length: 14 residues. This chain's CDR3 is CVWALHATNEKLFF. DNA of the CDR3: TGTGTCTGGGCATTACATGCAACTAATGAAAAACTGTTTTTT.

The J gene is TRBJ1-2, the V gene TRBV28; D uncertain. Germline assignment: CDR1 MDHEN and CDR2 SYDVKM. V gave up 2 bases and J gave up 7 bases, with 14 bases separating them. The length of the CDR3 is 14 residues. The CDR3 protein is CASSLNPVAGGYTF. Here the CDR3 DNA reads TGTGCCAGCAGTTTAAATCCCGTGGCGGGTGGCTACACCTTC.

The V and J genes are TRBV7-9 and TRBJ1-3, with 8 nucleotides matching TRBD1. J lost 0 bases, V lost 2 bases, and 3 bases had no gene match. CDR1 SEHNR and CDR2 FQNEAQ come from the germline V gene (reference sequence). This CDR3 contains 16 residues. In DNA, the CDR3 is TGTGCCAGCAGCTTAACAGGACAGGGCTCTGGAAACACCATATATTTT. This gives the protein CASSLTGQGSGNTIYF.

This clone occurred once. The chain combines TRBV6-5 with TRBJ1-1; D gene uncertain. The germline CDR1 and CDR2 sequences are MNHEY and SVGAGI. The CDR3 sequence is 12 residues long. With 2 bases removed from V and 7 bases from J, the gap between germline ends came to 8 bases. The CDR3 here is CASSYRAGEAFF. In DNA, the CDR3 is TGTGCCAGCAGTTACAGGGCCGGTGAAGCTTTCTTT.

The V gene is TRBV18, the J gene TRBJ1-1, with 7 bases that match TRBD1. This CDR3 comprises 12 residues. V lost 3 bases to trimming and J lost 7 bases; unmatched junction nucleotides: 2. Germline lookup yields CDR1 KGHSH and CDR2 LQKENI. CDR3 sequence: CASSPGQFEAFF. In DNA form, the CDR3 reads TGTGCCAGCTCACCGGGACAGTTTGAAGCTTTCTTT. The full variable domain, rest sourced from reference TRBV18 and TRBJ1-1, is NAGVMQNPRHLVRRRGQEARLRCSPMKGHSHVYWYRQLPEEGLKFMVYLQKENIIDESGMPKERFSAEFPKEGPSILRIQQVVRGDSAAYFCASSPGQFEAFFGQGTRLTVV.

The CDR3 DNA sequence: TGTGCCAGCAGTTACTCACCTGTGAGGACTGAAGCTTTCTTT. Residues: CASSYSPVRTEAFF. V gene TRBV6-2 or TRBV6-3 combines with J gene TRBJ1-1; D remains unclear. Between the trimmed V and J ends, which lost 0 bases and 5 bases, there was a span of 10 bases. This CDR3 is built from 14 residues. CDR1 is MNHEY and CDR2 is SVGEGT in the germline V gene.

As for this clone: Sequence at one end of the junction differs from germline and may be a read error. The chain is built from TRBV7-9 and TRBJ1-2, with D hard to call. The length of the CDR3 is 11 residues. Germline CDR1 is SEHNR and CDR2 is FQNEAQ (reference sequence). CDR3 coding DNA: TGTGCCACCCCAACGGACTATGGCTACATCTTC. Residues: CATPTDYGYIF.

The table lists this clone with a few counts. The gene calls are TRBV7-3 and TRBJ2-6; a possible D gene is TRBD2 (5 bases). Per germline, CDR1 SGHTA and CDR2 FQGTGA. V gave up 2 bases and J gave up 5 bases, with 10 bases separating them. The CDR3 runs to 15 residues. The CDR3 protein is CASSLRPGWANVLTF. In nucleotides, the CDR3 is TGTGCCAGCAGCTTACGACCGGGGTGGGCCAACGTCCTGACTTTC.

As concerns this clone: The same CDR3 arises from other DNA sequences in this sample as well. The chain couples TRBV14 to TRBJ2-1; D call uncertain. Germline V lookup: CDR1 SGHDN, CDR2 FVKESK. Trimming left V 1 base short and J 10 bases short, with 11 bases between. CDR3 length equals 13 residues. This CDR3 is CASSQVEQGEQFF. CDR3 nucleotide sequence: TGTGCCAGCAGCCAAGTGGAACAAGGAGAGCAGTTCTTC.

This clone has just one count. This chain joins TRBV28 and TRBJ1-4, with 10 bases matching TRBD1. With 8 bases clipped from V and 3 bases from J, the junction kept 12 bases outside the gene matches. CDR3 length equals 17 residues. Germline loops: CDR1 MDHEN, CDR2 SYDVKM. In DNA, the CDR3 is TGTGCCAGCGGCACCCTGACAGGGGGCCCGTCTAATGAAAAACTGTTTTTT. This codes for CASGTLTGGPSNEKLFF.

In regard to this clone: One end of the junction does not line up with germline, which may come from a read error. This chain joins TRBV19 and TRBJ1-2; D is perhaps TRBD1 (5 bases). In germline, CDR1 is LNHDA, CDR2 SQIVND (reference sequence). The CDR3 runs to 12 residues. The CDR3 DNA reads as TGTGCCAGCAGTATCCAGGGCTATGGCTACACCTTC. As protein: CASSIQGYGYTF.

This chain links TRBV14 with TRBJ2-5; 9 bases match TRBD2. The V gene end was trimmed by 3 bases and the J gene end by 1 base; junction bases not matched to a gene: 12. CDR1 and CDR2 from the germline V gene are SGHDN and FVKESK. The CDR3 has 18 amino acids. Written as DNA, the CDR3 is TGTGCCAGCAGCCACCTGGAACTAGCGGGCTTCTTCCAAGAGACCCAGTACTTC. This gives the protein CASSHLELAGFFQETQYF.

The V and J genes are TRBV3-1 (or the pseudogene TRBV3-2) and TRBJ2-1, with D possibly TRBD2 on 5 matching bases. The CDR3 extends over 15 amino acids. Per germline, CDR1 LGHDT and CDR2 YNNKEL (reference sequence). Trimming removed 4 bases from V and 3 bases from J, with 13 bases in between. CDR3 region: CASSLAGISYNEQFF. CDR3 DNA sequence: TGTGCCAGCAGCCTTGCCGGGATTAGCTACAATGAGCAGTTCTTC.

V usage is TRBV9 and J usage is TRBJ1-5, with a tentative D call TRBD1 (5 bases). Germline CDR1 and CDR2: SGDLS and YYNGEE. The CDR3 is made up of 13 amino acids. V was trimmed by 4 bases and J by 10 bases, leaving 15 bases between them. The CDR3 nucleotides are TGTGCCAGCAGCCCCGACGGGGCTGGTCCCCAGCATTTT. It encodes CASSPDGAGPQHF.

V gene TRBV24-1 combines with J gene TRBJ2-1; 9 bases match TRBD2. CDR1 and CDR2 (germline): KGHDR, SFDVKD. Trimming cost V 5 bases and J 0 bases; bases outside gene matches: 19. The CDR3 extends over 21 amino acids. The CDR3 nucleotides are TGTGCCACCAGTGTGACAGGGAAGGAGCTAGCGGGGTCCTGCTCCTACAATGAGCAGTTCTTC. Translation gives CATSVTGKELAGSCSYNEQFF.

The CDR3 coding sequence is TGTGCCATCAGTGAGTCCTCCTACAATGAGCAGTTCTTC. Its translation is CAISESSYNEQFF. The chain links TRBV10-3 to TRBJ2-1; D gene ambiguous. Deletions cut 0 bases from V and 0 bases from J, with 0 bases between. Germline V gene sequence: CDR1 ENHRY, CDR2 SYGVKD. This CDR3 region has 13 residues.

This rearrangement joins TRBV29-1 to TRBJ1-1; D not certain. Trimming took off 7 bases at V and 1 base at J, with 13 bases between the two ends. In germline, CDR1 is SQVTM, CDR2 ANQGSEA. CDR3 length: 13 amino acids. The DNA of the CDR3 is TGCAGCGGTGCAACCACGGAGAACACTGAAGCTTTCTTT. The encoded protein is CSGATTENTEAFF.

This clone was seen a handful of times. Compared with germline, one end of the junction differs, possibly owing to a read error. This chain connects TRBV19 to TRBJ2-1; D not resolved. CDR1 and CDR2 (germline): LNHDA, SQIVND (reference sequence). The CDR3 has 14 residues. DNA for the CDR3: TGTGCCAGCAGTAATCCGAGCTCCTACAATGAGCAGTTCTTC. It translates to CASSNPSSYNEQFF.

The chain is built from TRBV20-1 and TRBJ2-5, with D tentatively TRBD1 or TRBD2 (5 bases each). The end of the DNA aligns better with TRBJ2-7, so the J call may be wrong. The germline CDR1 and CDR2 sequences are DFQATT and SNEGSKA (reference sequence). The CDR3 extends over 11 amino acids. The CDR3 here is CSARGTHEQYF. CDR3 in DNA: TGCAGTGCTAGGGGGACCCACGAGCAGTACTTC.

The chain combines TRBV15 with TRBJ1-1, with D uncertain. This CDR3 contains 13 residues. V lost 0 bases, J lost 3 bases, and 5 bases lay in between. Germline V gene lookup returns CDR1 LNHNV and CDR2 YYDKDF (reference sequence). CDR3 coding DNA: TGTGCCACCAGCAGAGATCTAGACACTGAAGCTTTCTTT. This encodes CATSRDLDTEAFF.

This clone was seen once. This sequence joins TRBV5-4 and TRBJ2-7; no clear D. Germline values: CDR1 SGHNT, CDR2 YYREEE (reference sequence). CDR3 length equals 11 residues. V shed 9 bases and J shed 7 bases, with 14 bases lying between them. The CDR3 nucleotides read TGTGCCATGGCGGCTCAAGGGGAGCAGTACTTC. Amino acids: CAMAAQGEQYF.

This rearrangement joins TRBV5-4 to TRBJ2-2; 7 nucleotides line up with TRBD1. Germline CDR1 is SGHNT and CDR2 is YYREEE (reference sequence). The CDR3 consists of 15 residues. The V and J ends lost 5 bases and 1 base, in that order; junction bases with no gene match: 5. The CDR3 loop is CASRSGTVNTGELFF. DNA for the CDR3: TGTGCCAGCAGATCCGGGACAGTGAACACCGGGGAGCTGTTTTTT.

V and J are TRBV19 and TRBJ2-7; D uncertain. The CDR3 sequence is 13 residues long. Trimming took 4 bases from V and 3 from J, leaving 10 bases between them. Germline-derived CDR1 and CDR2 are LNHDA and SQIVND (reference sequence). CDR3 bases: TGTGCCAGTAGTAGAGAAGGAGTCTACGAGCAGTACTTC. Translating gives CASSREGVYEQYF.

V and J are TRBV11-3 and TRBJ2-1; tentative D call: TRBD1 (5 bases). This CDR3 is built from 13 residues. V was shortened by 4 bases and J by 7 bases, with 11 bases between the two germline ends. Germline V gene data show CDR1 as SGHNT and CDR2 as YENEEA. The CDR3 DNA is TGTGCCAGCAGCTATGGAGCAGGGAATGAGCAGTTCTTC. It specifies CASSYGAGNEQFF.